The rows below give T cell receptor beta chains drawn from one sample of a study of cytomegalovirus exposure and HLA in healthy donors. The method was immunoSEQ multiplex PCR; TCRdb's version includes in-frame clones alone and lacks a portion of them. The sample lists under 200,000 clones; about four fifths were seen once. The sample consisted of PBMCs. These receptors originate from a woman in her fifties or sixties in good health and CMV-seronegative. Each CDR3 is given with its conserved first and last residue. The D gene is left open where the match is weak. A row's size may be missing; if present it is once, few, many or a size class.

J gene,V gene,clone size,D gene,CDR3 protein,CDR3 DNA
TRBJ2-1,TRBV7-6,.,TRBD2,CASSLAGGPYNEQFF,TGTGCCAGCAGCTTGGCGGGAGGGCCGTACAATGAGCAGTTCTTC
TRBJ2-7,TRBV28,.,.,CASTGRVSYEQYF,TGTGCCAGCACCGGGCGGGTCTCCTACGAGCAGTACTTC
TRBJ1-2,TRBV7-6,few,TRBD1,CASSLLSPGQGSYGYTF,TGTGCCAGCAGCTTGCTTTCTCCGGGACAGGGGAGCTATGGCTACACCTTC
TRBJ2-3,TRBV19,few,.,CASSIKLRGDTQYF,TGTGCCAGTAGTATTAAACTACGGGGAGATACGCAGTATTTT
TRBJ2-3,TRBV9,.,TRBD1,CASSAPTGESTDTQYF,TGTGCCAGCAGCGCGCCGACAGGGGAGAGCACAGATACGCAGTATTTT
TRBJ2-1,TRBV5-1,.,TRBD2,CASGLSGRAGDEQFF,TGCGCCAGCGGGCTTAGCGGGAGGGCCGGGGATGAGCAGTTCTTC
TRBJ2-7,TRBV2,.,TRBD1,CASIQDRFSYEQYF,TGTGCCAGCATTCAGGACAGGTTCTCCTACGAGCAGTACTTC
TRBJ1-1,TRBV7-2,.,.,CASTLSQGSFTEAFF,TGTGCCAGCACCCTGAGCCAGGGCAGTTTCACTGAAGCTTTCTTT
TRBJ2-3,TRBV2,.,TRBD2,CASSRAGTTDTQYF,TGTGCCAGCAGTCGAGCGGGAACCACAGATACGCAGTATTTT
TRBJ2-1,TRBV5-4,.,.,CASSLASVPREQFF,TGTGCCAGCAGCTTGGCGAGCGTCCCGAGAGAGCAGTTCTTC
TRBJ2-1,TRBV28,.,.,CASSFRDKIFPFF,TGTGCCAGCAGTTTTAGGGACAAAATTTTTCCGTTCTTC
TRBJ1-1,TRBV6-6,.,TRBD1,CASSKPGQGNTEAFF,TGTGCCAGCAGCAAACCGGGACAGGGGAACACTGAAGCTTTCTTT
TRBJ2-2,TRBV4-1,.,TRBD1,CASSPVRGGQGGAGELFF,TGCGCCAGCAGCCCCGTAAGGGGAGGACAGGGGGGCGCCGGGGAGCTGTTTTTT
TRBJ2-6,TRBV27,once,TRBD2,CASSLESGTNGANVLTF,TGTGCCAGCAGTTTAGAGTCAGGGACTAATGGGGCCAACGTCCTGACTTTC
TRBJ1-4,TRBV5-1,once,.,CASSSGQGHEKLFF,TGCGCCAGCAGCTCGGGACAAGGGCATGAAAAACTGTTTTTT
TRBJ2-7,TRBV2,.,TRBD1,CASSADRSSYEQYF,TGTGCCAGCTCTGCGGACAGGAGCTCCTACGAGCAGTACTTC
TRBJ2-5,TRBV25-1,.,TRBD1,CATQGAGHQETQYF,TGTGCCACCCAGGGGGCGGGTCACCAAGAGACCCAGTACTTC